Shown below are 25 T cell receptor beta chains from a single sample sequenced in a study of CD8 T cells in Susac syndrome. An input of roughly 0.45 to 1 ug of RNA was subjected to reverse transcription using random hexamers. TCRdb re-derived calls from the immunoSEQ multiplex PCR reads in MiXCR, one entry per CDR3 protein. Of about 200,000 distinct CDR3 sequences listed, roughly 94% were seen once; the top ten hold approximately 0.082%. Sample: CD4+ T cells from PBMCs. The source is a human donor with multiple sclerosis.

The gene calls are TRBV15 and TRBJ1-2, with D unresolved. CDR1 is LNHNV, CDR2 YYDKDF, per germline (reference sequence). V lost 0 bases and J 4 bases, leaving 6 bases between the germline ends. The CDR3 length is 13 residues. The CDR3 is CATSRERGYGYTF. The CDR3 nucleotides are TGTGCCACCAGCAGAGAACGTGGCTATGGCTACACCTTC.

The CDR3 DNA reads as TGCAGCGTAGAGGGCGGGGGGGCCAAGGCGACCCAGTACTTC. Protein: CSVEGGGAKATQYF. This rearrangement joins TRBV29-1 to TRBJ2-5, with TRBD2 matching 9 bases. CDR1 and CDR2 from the germline V gene are SQVTM and ANQGSEA. The CDR3 has 14 amino acids. The junction had 12 bases not matched to a gene; V was cut back by 6 bases and J by 7 bases.

The V call is TRBV19, the J call TRBJ1-5; D is possibly TRBD1 (5 bases). The V gene's germline CDR1 is LNHDA and CDR2 SQIVND (reference sequence). The CDR3 spans 15 residues. V lost 4 bases, J lost 1 base, and 11 bases lay in between. The CDR3 spells CASSRWGSSNQPQHF. CDR3 nucleotide sequence: TGTGCCAGTAGTAGGTGGGGCAGCAGCAATCAGCCCCAGCATTTT.

J is TRBJ1-6 and V is TRBV3-1; D perhaps matches TRBD1 (5 bases). Per germline, CDR1 LGHDT and CDR2 YNNKEL (reference sequence). V was clipped by 5 bases and J by 13 bases, with 9 bases between them. CDR3 length: 11 amino acids. The CDR3 sequence is CASSKGTPLHF. CDR3 in DNA: TGTGCCAGCAGCAAGGGGACTCCCCTCCACTTT.

This clonotype was seen only a few times. The rearrangement joins TRBV3-1 to TRBJ2-1; D unresolved. The CDR3 totals 13 residues. V lost 1 base and J 7 bases, leaving 8 bases between the germline ends. Germline CDR1 reads LGHDT; CDR2 reads YNNKEL (reference sequence). CDR3 DNA sequence: TGTGCCAGCAGCCAAGTAGGTGGAAATGAGCAGTTCTTC. Translated: CASSQVGGNEQFF.

This chain uses TRBV12-3 or TRBV12-4 with TRBJ2-2; 8 nucleotides line up with TRBD1. Trimming at V came to 8 bases and at J to 1 base, leaving 6 bases not matched to a gene. CDR3 length: 15 amino acids. CDR3 amino acids: CASPAGTGNTGELFF. CDR3 DNA sequence: TGTGCCAGCCCGGCGGGGACAGGGAACACCGGGGAGCTGTTTTTT.

This chain links TRBV29-1 with TRBJ2-5; no firm D call. V was pared by 3 bases and J by 7 bases, with 12 bases between. CDR1 and CDR2 (germline): SQVTM, ANQGSEA. The CDR3 loop spans 12 amino acids. Written as DNA, the CDR3 is TGCAGCGTTGAGTACCAAAGTGGGACCCAGTACTTC. The encoded protein is CSVEYQSGTQYF.

This clonotype was picked up a small number of times. The V and J genes are TRBV30 and TRBJ2-7; 7 nucleotides match TRBD2. V shed 7 bases, J shed 6 bases, and the junction held 6 bases outside the gene matches. This CDR3 spans 11 amino acids. Germline V gives CDR1 GTSNPN, CDR2 SVGIG (reference sequence). CDR3 region: CAYAREVEQYF. CDR3 coding DNA: TGTGCCTACGCCCGGGAGGTCGAGCAGTACTTC.

The genes are TRBV20-1 and TRBJ1-2, with D possibly being TRBD1 (5 bases). The CDR3 is 13 residues long. V was shortened by 7 bases and J by 3 bases, with 15 bases between the two germline ends. CDR1 and CDR2 from the germline V gene are DFQATT and SNEGSKA (reference sequence). The DNA of the CDR3 is TGCAGTGGACAGCAGGGAGGGGACTATGGCTACACCTTC. Protein product: CSGQQGGDYGYTF.

This clonotype was seen a handful of times. The junction shows a germline mismatch at one end, possibly a read error. V and J are TRBV7-7 and TRBJ2-2; the D is unclear. Germline V lookup: CDR1 SSHAT, CDR2 FNYEAQ (reference sequence). This CDR3 has 12 amino acids. CDR3 DNA: TGTGCTAGCAGCTTTAGCACCGGGGAGCTGTTTTTT. It codes for CASSFSTGELFF.

The CDR3 bases are TGCAGTGCTTGGGGCCGTAATAGCAATCAGCCCCAGCATTTT. It specifies CSAWGRNSNQPQHF. This rearrangement joins TRBV20-1 to TRBJ1-5; TRBD1 is a possible D gene (5 bases). V lost 5 bases and J lost 0, with 11 bases in between. Germline V gives CDR1 DFQATT, CDR2 SNEGSKA (reference sequence). The CDR3 is 14 amino acids.

The chain joins TRBV15 to TRBJ1-2; 7 bases fit TRBD1. Trimming removed 6 bases from V and 0 bases from J; junction bases left unmatched: 4. The CDR3 consists of 14 residues. Germline V lookup: CDR1 LNHNV, CDR2 YYDKDF (reference sequence). The CDR3 nucleotides read TGTGCCACCAGTGCCGACAGGGCTAACTATGGCTACACCTTC. It is translated as CATSADRANYGYTF.

This chain joins TRBV15 and TRBJ2-4; the D gene is possibly TRBD2 (7 bases). The germline V gene encodes CDR1 LNHNV and CDR2 YYDKDF (reference sequence). The V end was cut by 5 bases, the J end by 8 bases, with 25 bases between. The CDR3 runs 17 residues. CDR3 bases: TGTGCCACCAGCCATTTACACCTAAGGGGGGGCGTAGACATTCAGTACTTC. It is translated as CATSHLHLRGGVDIQYF.

The chain combines TRBV20-1 with TRBJ2-5; D assignment may be TRBD1 or TRBD2 (6 bases each). The germline gives CDR1 DFQATT, CDR2 SNEGSKA (reference sequence). This CDR3 contains 13 residues. The V end was cut by 3 bases, the J end by 5 bases, with 13 bases between. The chain's CDR3 is CSARMGGLETQYF. The DNA of the CDR3 is TGCAGTGCTAGGATGGGGGGCCTGGAGACCCAGTACTTC.

V gene TRBV12-3 or TRBV12-4 combines with J gene TRBJ1-5; 8 nucleotides match TRBD1. V was pared by 7 bases and J by 1 base, with 6 bases of the junction left unmatched. The CDR3 loop spans 15 amino acids. In DNA, the CDR3 is TGTGCCAGCACCTTGACAGGGGTCAGCAATCAGCCCCAGCATTTT. Amino acids: CASTLTGVSNQPQHF.

The V and J genes are TRBV5-6 and TRBJ2-1; D tentatively fits TRBD1 or TRBD2 (6 bases each). Germline V lookup: CDR1 SGHDT, CDR2 YYEEEE. The V end lost 6 bases, the J end lost 7 bases, and 11 bases lay between the germline ends. The CDR3 covers 12 residues. In DNA, the CDR3 is TGTGCCAGCAACCAGGGGAGGAATGAGCAGTTCTTC. This codes for CASNQGRNEQFF.

J is TRBJ1-1 and V is TRBV29-1; D ambiguous. V was clipped by 7 bases and J by 11 bases, with 20 bases between them. This CDR3 contains 12 residues. Germline lookup yields CDR1 SQVTM and CDR2 ANQGSEA. CDR3 loop: CSALAQAGEAFF. CDR3 nucleotide sequence: TGCAGCGCGCTCGCCCAGGCCGGGGAGGCTTTCTTT.

The genes are TRBV27 and TRBJ2-7, with D tentatively TRBD2 (6 bases). The V gene's germline CDR1 is MNHEY and CDR2 SMNVEV (reference sequence). CDR3 size: 15 residues. The ends were cut back, 5 bases at V and 3 bases at J, with 17 bases in the middle. The CDR3 nucleotides are TGTGCCAGCAGTCTCGGACACGGGGGTCTCTACGAGCAGTACGTC. This gives the protein CASSLGHGGLYEQYV.

The CDR3 DNA is TGCAGTGCTTGGGACAGGGGGGGCAATGAGCAGTTCTTC. Its protein is CSAWDRGGNEQFF. The rearrangement links TRBV20-1 to TRBJ2-1, with 11 bases matching TRBD1. Per the germline V gene, CDR1 is DFQATT and CDR2 is SNEGSKA (reference sequence). The V segment lost 5 bases and the J segment 6 bases; nucleotides outside the gene matches: 3. The CDR3 spans 13 residues.

The J gene is TRBJ2-7, the V gene TRBV30; D ambiguous. Trimming removed 2 bases at V and 4 bases at J, with 9 bases between. The CDR3 spans 12 residues. From germline, CDR1 is GTSNPN and CDR2 SVGIG (reference sequence). This CDR3 is CAWSSTRYEQYF. CDR3 DNA: TGTGCCTGGAGTTCCACTCGATACGAGCAGTACTTC.

The chain has TRBV30 and TRBJ1-6; TRBD1 is a possible D gene (5 bases). CDR3 length: 15 residues. Germline V gives CDR1 GTSNPN, CDR2 SVGIG (reference sequence). The V gene lost 4 bases and the J gene lost 7 bases, with 17 bases spanning the gap. This chain's CDR3 is CAWNDSPLGNSPLHF. CDR3 coding DNA: TGTGCCTGGAACGACAGTCCACTGGGGAATTCACCCCTCCACTTT. The full variable domain, rest sourced from reference TRBV30 and TRBJ1-6, is SQTIHQWPATLVQPVGSPLSLECTVEGTSNPNLYWYRQAAGRGLQLLFYSVGIGQISSEVPQNLSASRPQDRQFILSSKKLLLSDSGFYLCAWNDSPLGNSPLHFGNGTRLTVT.

The chain links TRBV9 to TRBJ1-6; D is unresolved. From germline, CDR1 is SGDLS and CDR2 YYNGEE. V shed 4 bases and J shed 7 bases, with 15 bases lying between them. The CDR3 is made up of 15 amino acids. CDR3 sequence reads: CASSPGPGLNSPLHF. In DNA form, the CDR3 reads TGTGCCAGCAGCCCCGGCCCCGGGCTCAATTCACCCCTCCACTTT.

The chain employs TRBV4-2 and TRBJ2-1; D is unresolved. CDR3 length: 14 amino acids. Germline-derived CDR1 and CDR2 are LGHNA and YNFKEQ. Trimming stripped 0 bases from V and 4 bases from J, with 7 bases between. CDR3 sequence reads: CASSQDGPYNEQFF. In DNA, the CDR3 is TGTGCCAGCAGCCAAGATGGCCCTTACAATGAGCAGTTCTTC.

The chain uses TRBV23-1 and TRBJ1-5; D gene ambiguous. TRBV23-1 belongs to the ORF category, with a function that is uncertain. V lost 8 bases and J 15 bases, leaving 20 bases between the germline ends. This CDR3 region has 12 residues. The CDR3 nucleotides read TGCGCCAGCCCCTTCAATCTCGGGATGCGGCATTTT. Its protein is CASPFNLGMRHF.

V gene TRBV5-1 combines with J gene TRBJ2-1, with D maybe TRBD1 (6 bases). Germline values: CDR1 SGHRS, CDR2 YFSETQ. The CDR3 loop spans 15 amino acids. Deletions cut 4 bases from V and 1 base from J, with 12 bases between. The CDR3 region is CASSLDSPSYNEQFF. The CDR3 region has the DNA TGCGCCAGCAGCCTGGACAGCCCTTCCTACAATGAGCAGTTCTTC. Complete variable domain (other parts from reference TRBV5-1 and TRBJ2-1): KAGVTQTPRYLIKTRGQQVTLSCSPISGHRSVSWYQQTPGQGLQFLFEYFSETQRNKGNFPGRFSGRQFSNSRSEMNVSTLELGDSALYLCASSLDSPSYNEQFFGPGTRLTVL.